The 13 T cell receptor beta chains in this list originate from one sample, sequenced in a study of T cell repertoires in cytomegalovirus infection. MiXCR, run by TCRdb on the reads, gives a single entry per CDR3 protein. The repertoire holds some 150,000 distinct CDR3 sequences, with about 25% as singletons. What was sequenced was PBMCs. The receptors originated from a human donor in good health (CMV status not recorded). Some clones in this sample may be carry-over from other donors' samples.

This clonotype was seen repeatedly, ten times or more. The rearrangement links TRBV11-2 to TRBJ2-2; D remains ambiguous. CDR1 is SGHAT and CDR2 is FQNNGV in the germline V gene. The CDR3 covers 14 residues. The V end was cut by 3 bases, the J end by 0 bases, with 5 bases between. The CDR3 spells CASSFPANTGELFF. DNA of the CDR3: TGTGCCAGCAGCTTTCCAGCGAACACCGGGGAGCTGTTTTTT. Full variable domain (rest looked up from reference TRBV11-2 and TRBJ2-2): EAGVAQSPRYKIIEKRQSVAFWCNPISGHATLYWYQQILGQGPKLLIQFQNNGVVDDSQLPKDRFSAERLKGVDSTLKIQPAKLEDSAVYLCASSFPANTGELFFGEGSRLTVL.

This clonotype appeared many times. The rearrangement links TRBV7-2 to TRBJ2-3; 8 nucleotides match TRBD2. In germline, CDR1 is SGHTA, CDR2 FQGNSA. This CDR3 has 14 residues. V lost 3 bases and J lost 3; bases outside the gene matches: 2. Here the CDR3 reads CASSFPGGTDTQYF. CDR3 in DNA: TGTGCCAGCAGCTTCCCGGGGGGGACAGATACGCAGTATTTT.

The genes are TRBV29-1 and TRBJ2-2, with 7 bases aligning to TRBD2. V gave up 8 bases and J gave up 4 bases; unmatched junction bases: 7. There are 13 residues in the CDR3. Germline assignment: CDR1 SQVTM and CDR2 ANQGSEA. CDR3 coding DNA: TGCAGCATCCGACTAGCTGGCACCGGGGAGCTGTTTTTT. Translating gives CSIRLAGTGELFF.

V gene TRBV19 combines with J gene TRBJ2-5, with a weak D call TRBD1 (7 bases). The CDR3 sequence is 16 residues long. V was shortened by 3 bases and J by 2 bases, with 16 bases between the two germline ends. Germline CDR1 reads LNHDA; CDR2 reads SQIVND (reference sequence). Written as DNA, the CDR3 is TGTGCCAGTAGTATCGCAGGGGGAGGATATCAAGAGACCCAGTACTTC. It is translated as CASSIAGGGYQETQYF.

V and J are TRBV12-3 or TRBV12-4 and TRBJ2-2, with 8 bases that match TRBD2. This CDR3 region has 16 residues. V gave up 6 bases and J gave up 8 bases; unmatched junction bases: 14. The CDR3 DNA reads TGTGCCAGCAGCCCTTATGGCGGGGGGACGGAGGGGGAGCTGTTTTTT. Encoded protein: CASSPYGGGTEGELFF.

A note on this clonotype: This clone may be a read error of a much larger clone one base away. The V and J genes are TRBV6-2 or TRBV6-3 and TRBJ2-1; D may be TRBD2 (6 bases). The length of the CDR3 is 16 residues. CDR1 and CDR2 (germline): MNHEY, SVGEGT. Trimming shortened V by 0 bases and J by 8 bases, and 17 bases separated the two germline ends. The CDR3 nucleotides are TGTGCCAGCAGTTACTCCTTCGGCCAGCGGGTCGATGAGCAGTTCTTC. It is translated as CASSYSFGQRVDEQFF.

The rearrangement uses TRBV14 and TRBJ1-1, with a possible D match to TRBD1 (6 bases). CDR3 length equals 15 residues. Germline V gene sequence: CDR1 SGHDN, CDR2 FVKESK. The V and J ends lost 5 bases and 1 base respectively, with 14 bases between them. The DNA of the CDR3 is TGTGCCAGCAGCAAGACAGGTTACTCGAACACTGAAGCTTTCTTT. Its translation is CASSKTGYSNTEAFF.

On this clonotype itself: At one of its ends the junction is not consistent with the germline gene, which may arise from a read error. The CDR3 loop reads CASSQHRVGGYTF. CDR3 bases: TGTGCTAGCAGCCAGCACAGGGTAGGGGGCTACACCTTC. The chain joins TRBV7-7 to TRBJ1-2; weak D call: TRBD1 (6 bases). This CDR3 contains 13 residues. Germline V CDR1 and CDR2: SSHAT, FNYEAQ (reference sequence).

The sample holds many counts of this clonotype. The chain has TRBV12-3 or TRBV12-4 and TRBJ1-2; D gene unclear. The ends were cut back, 2 bases at V and 3 bases at J, with 7 bases in the middle. The CDR3 runs 13 residues. The CDR3 nucleotides read TGTGCCAGCAGTTTACGGCAGGACTATGGCTACACCTTC. Translated: CASSLRQDYGYTF.

This clonotype was detected a few times. The chain links TRBV20-1 to TRBJ2-1; D uncertain. This CDR3 spans 14 amino acids. The germline gives CDR1 DFQATT, CDR2 SNEGSKA (reference sequence). Trimming took off 3 bases at V and 3 bases at J, with 12 bases between the two ends. The CDR3, as DNA: TGCAGTGCTAGGAGTTATCGGAACTACAATGAGCAGTTCTTC. Protein product: CSARSYRNYNEQFF.

This clonotype was picked up a small number of times. The rearrangement uses TRBV20-1 and TRBJ2-5, with no clear D. Germline values: CDR1 DFQATT, CDR2 SNEGSKA (reference sequence). This CDR3 spans 12 amino acids. V was shortened by 3 bases and J by 5 bases, with 10 bases between the two germline ends. The CDR3 bases are TGCAGTGCTAGTAAACCAAGTGAGACCCAGTACTTC. This translates into CSASKPSETQYF.

This clonotype came up many times. The chain carries TRBV7-2 and TRBJ2-3; 8 bases are shared with TRBD2. Germline V CDR1 and CDR2: SGHTA, FQGNSA. V gave up 5 bases and J gave up 2 bases; unmatched junction bases: 15. The CDR3 loop spans 18 amino acids. CDR3: CASSIRALAGLHTDTQYF. CDR3 coding DNA: TGTGCCAGCAGCATACGCGCATTAGCGGGGCTTCACACAGATACGCAGTATTTT.

This clonotype was counted between two and nine times. The chain combines TRBV7-9 with TRBJ2-5; the D gene is possibly TRBD1 (6 bases). The ends were cut back, 5 bases at V and 5 bases at J, with 15 bases in the middle. Germline V gives CDR1 SEHNR, CDR2 FQNEAQ (reference sequence). The CDR3 totals 14 residues. The CDR3 DNA reads TGTGCCAGCAGCACTCCTGACAGGACCGAGACCCAGTACTTC. It translates to CASSTPDRTETQYF.